These 26 T cell receptor beta chains originate from one sample sequenced in a study of T cell responses to AZD1222 COVID-19 vaccine (dated by TCRdb to the early 2020s). The time point tag for this specimen amounts to: baseline before first vaccination. The library was made by the immunoSEQ multiplex PCR assay. Imported from immuneACCESS, the table was reduced by TCRdb to in-frame sequences with V and J called. These copies leave out some clones; in studies compared against another copy, an unresolved V gene accounts for under half, and the cause of the remainder is not known. Present in this sample are about 180,000 clones, 88% of which were seen just once. The ten largest clones represent more than 0.4% of the sample. Sequencing used peripheral blood, obtained on day 0 of AZD1222 vaccination. The receptor source for this set is an adult in good health.

The rearrangement joins TRBV10-1 to TRBJ2-2; TRBD1 matches 9 bases. The V gene's germline CDR1 is WNHNN and CDR2 SYGVQD (reference sequence). This CDR3 is built from 15 residues. The ends lost 6 bases at V and 1 base at J; junction bases unmatched: 3. CDR3 sequence reads: CASRRDRVNTGELFF. CDR3 bases: TGCGCCAGCAGGAGGGACAGGGTGAACACCGGGGAGCTGTTTTTT.

This chain joins TRBV7-9 and TRBJ2-7; 9 bases align to TRBD1. In germline, CDR1 is SEHNR, CDR2 FQNEAQ (reference sequence). V shed 2 bases, J shed 5 bases, and the junction held 10 bases outside the gene matches. This CDR3 has 16 amino acids. CDR3 region: CASSLRRQGVFHEQYF. The CDR3 nucleotides read TGTGCCAGCAGCTTAAGGAGACAGGGGGTGTTCCACGAGCAGTACTTC.

CDR3 protein: CASSITGGWEQFF. CDR3 DNA: TGTGCCAGCAGCATCACAGGGGGTTGGGAGCAGTTCTTC. The V and J genes are TRBV7-9 and TRBJ2-1; 8 positions match TRBD1. Trimming cost V 5 bases and J 10 bases; bases outside gene matches: 7. Germline V gene lookup returns CDR1 SEHNR and CDR2 FQNEAQ (reference sequence). CDR3 size: 13 residues.

The rearrangement links TRBV28 to TRBJ2-5; tentative D call: TRBD1 (6 bases). CDR1 and CDR2 (germline): MDHEN, SYDVKM. Trimming cost V 3 bases and J 2 bases, with 10 bases left between them. This CDR3 contains 14 residues. DNA of the CDR3: TGTGCCAGCAGTTTTTTGCAGGGGCAAGAGACCCAGTACTTC. Protein sequence: CASSFLQGQETQYF. The full variable domain, its missing parts supplied by reference TRBV28 and TRBJ2-5, is DVKVTQSSRYLVKRTGEKVFLECVQDMDHENMFWYRQDPGLGLRLIYFSYDVKMKEKGDIPEGYSVSREKKERFSLILESASTNQTSMYLCASSFLQGQETQYFGPGTRLLVL.

V is TRBV7-9 and J is TRBJ1-1, with D hard to call. The CDR3 length is 14 residues. Trimming removed 1 base from V and 4 bases from J, with 10 bases in between. The germline V gene encodes CDR1 SEHNR and CDR2 FQNEAQ (reference sequence). Here the CDR3 reads CASSLGRAGTEAFF. Here the CDR3 DNA reads TGTGCCAGCAGCTTAGGACGGGCGGGCACTGAAGCTTTCTTT.

The chain employs TRBV5-4 and TRBJ2-7, with D unresolved. The V end lost 0 bases, the J end lost 6 bases, and 13 bases lay between the germline ends. Germline assignment: CDR1 SGHNT and CDR2 YYREEE (reference sequence). The CDR3 runs to 14 residues. The CDR3 DNA reads as TGTGCCAGCAGCTTGGGACTCTCCCTGGGCGAGCAGTACTTC. This translates into CASSLGLSLGEQYF.

This chain connects TRBV9 to TRBJ2-1, with TRBD2 matching 14 bases. The CDR3 has 16 amino acids. In germline, CDR1 is SGDLS, CDR2 YYNGEE. V gave up 4 bases and J gave up 7 bases; unmatched junction bases: 7. CDR3: CASSFRLAGGPNEQFF. DNA of the CDR3: TGTGCCAGCAGCTTTCGACTAGCGGGAGGGCCGAATGAGCAGTTCTTC.

The sample holds a few counts of this clone. This chain connects TRBV5-1 to TRBJ1-1; 10 nucleotides line up with TRBD1. Germline trimming cut 4 bases from V and 7 bases from J; bases unmatched to any gene: 10. This CDR3 is built from 15 residues. Germline V lookup: CDR1 SGHRS, CDR2 YFSETQ. CDR3 protein: CASSLEGQGWNEAFF. The CDR3 DNA follows: TGCGCCAGCAGCCTGGAGGGACAGGGGTGGAATGAAGCTTTCTTT.

The gene calls are TRBV6-2 or TRBV6-3 and TRBJ2-1; TRBD2 matches 12 bases. From germline, CDR1 is MNHEY and CDR2 SVGEGT. The CDR3 has 16 amino acids. With 1 base clipped from V and 4 bases from J, the junction kept 2 bases outside the gene matches. In nucleotides, the CDR3 is TGTGCCAGCAGTTACTACGGACTAGCGGGGTACAATGAGCAGTTCTTC. Protein sequence: CASSYYGLAGYNEQFF.

This sequence joins TRBV11-2 and TRBJ2-1, with TRBD2 identical over 7 bases. This CDR3 has 15 amino acids. The germline gives CDR1 SGHAT, CDR2 FQNNGV. V shed 5 bases, J shed 7 bases, and the junction held 11 bases outside the gene matches. The CDR3 nucleotides read TGTGCCAGCAGCCGAGCGGGATCGGTAGGGAATGAGCAGTTCTTC. It codes for CASSRAGSVGNEQFF.

The chain couples TRBV27 to TRBJ2-3; 7 positions match TRBD1. The V and J ends lost 6 bases and 0 bases, in that order; junction bases with no gene match: 6. The CDR3 is 15 residues long. Per germline, CDR1 MNHEY and CDR2 SMNVEV (reference sequence). Written as DNA, the CDR3 is TGTGCCAGCAGCTCGGGACAGTTTAGCACAGATACGCAGTATTTT. Protein product: CASSSGQFSTDTQYF.

The rearrangement uses TRBV19 and TRBJ2-7, with 11 bases aligning to TRBD2. Trimming removed 5 bases from V and 3 bases from J; junction bases left unmatched: 3. This CDR3 contains 14 residues. Germline lookup yields CDR1 LNHDA and CDR2 SQIVND (reference sequence). This CDR3 reads CASSQGTSGYEQYF. DNA for the CDR3: TGTGCCAGTAGTCAAGGGACTAGCGGCTACGAGCAGTACTTC.

V and J are TRBV10-3 and TRBJ1-3; D call uncertain. CDR1 is ENHRY and CDR2 is SYGVKD in the germline V gene. CDR3 length equals 15 residues. V was shortened by 0 bases and J by 1 base, with 7 bases between the two germline ends. DNA for the CDR3: TGTGCCATCAGTGAGTCAGTCATATCTGGAAACACCATATATTTT. It specifies CAISESVISGNTIYF.

The chain recombines TRBV29-1 with TRBJ1-1; D unclear. Germline CDR1 SQVTM, CDR2 ANQGSEA. The CDR3 contains 12 residues. V shed 2 bases and J shed 4 bases, with 8 bases lying between them. The CDR3 is CSVERWGTEAFF. CDR3 DNA sequence: TGCAGCGTTGAAAGGTGGGGCACTGAAGCTTTCTTT.

The gene calls are TRBV14 and TRBJ1-4, with 8 positions matching TRBD1. CDR3 length: 15 amino acids. The germline V gene encodes CDR1 SGHDN and CDR2 FVKESK. Trimming cost V 4 bases and J 6 bases; bases outside gene matches: 7. CDR3 residues: CASSPRQGTDEKLFF. As DNA, the CDR3 is TGTGCCAGCAGCCCCCGACAGGGGACGGATGAAAAACTGTTTTTT.

V usage is TRBV27 and J usage is TRBJ1-4, with 9 nucleotides matching TRBD1. Germline CDR1 reads MNHEY; CDR2 reads SMNVEV (reference sequence). This CDR3 has 15 amino acids. With V trimmed by 6 bases and J by 11 bases, 13 bases remained unmatched. The CDR3 nucleotides read TGTGCCAGCAGCCCCAGGGGGACAGGGTCGCAGAAACTGTTTTTT. It translates to CASSPRGTGSQKLFF.

This clone came up once. The CDR3 DNA is TGTGCCAGCAGTGACTCGCGGAGGTCCCAGAACAATGAGCAGTTCTTC. Its translation: CASSDSRRSQNNEQFF. The V gene is TRBV6-4, the J gene TRBJ2-1; a weak D match, TRBD2 (5 bases). In germline, CDR1 is MRHNA, CDR2 SNTAGT. V lost 0 bases to trimming and J lost 5 bases, with 14 bases between them. CDR3 length: 16 residues.

This clone has a handful of counts. V gene TRBV4-3 combines with J gene TRBJ2-3, with D possibly being TRBD2 (6 bases). CDR3 length: 15 residues. The germline V and J ends were trimmed by 0 bases and 2 bases, with 9 bases remaining between them. Per the germline V gene, CDR1 is LGHNA and CDR2 is YSLEER. In nucleotides, the CDR3 is TGCGCCAGCAGCCAAGAATCGGGGGACACAGATACGCAGTATTTT. Its protein is CASSQESGDTDTQYF.

V and J are TRBV6-1 and TRBJ2-5; possibly TRBD2 for D (5 bases). V lost 3 bases and J lost 5, with 19 bases in between. CDR1 is MNHNS and CDR2 is SASEGT in the germline V gene. This CDR3 comprises 16 residues. CDR3 nucleotide sequence: TGTGCCAGCAGTGAGGAATTTCGGCTAGCCCAGGAGACCCAGTACTTC. This encodes CASSEEFRLAQETQYF.

The V call is TRBV7-3, the J call TRBJ2-3; tentative D call: TRBD2 (5 bases). V dropped 5 bases and J dropped 3 bases, with 18 bases sitting between them. This CDR3 region has 16 residues. The germline gives CDR1 SGHTA, CDR2 FQGTGA. CDR3 loop: CASSPSGGWTTDTQYF. The CDR3 DNA reads as TGTGCCAGCAGCCCGTCCGGAGGCTGGACTACAGATACGCAGTATTTT.

V is TRBV2 and J is TRBJ2-1; D gene unclear. Germline-derived CDR1 and CDR2 are SNHLY and FYNNEI. Trimming pared 5 bases from V and 3 bases from J, leaving 2 bases between. CDR3 length: 11 residues. The CDR3 loop is CASSYYNEQFF. In nucleotides, the CDR3 is TGTGCCAGCAGTTACTACAATGAGCAGTTCTTC.

The rearrangement links TRBV2 to TRBJ1-2; 7 nucleotides agree with TRBD1. This CDR3 spans 14 amino acids. Unmatched junction bases numbered 10, after V lost 4 bases and J lost 8 bases. Per germline, CDR1 SNHLY and CDR2 FYNNEI. CDR3 bases: TGTGCCAGCAGTGCGATGGACAGGCCCGGAGGCTACACCTTC. Translating it yields CASSAMDRPGGYTF.

The V and J genes are TRBV18 and TRBJ1-2; D is ambiguous. Germline values: CDR1 KGHSH, CDR2 LQKENI. Trimming stripped 6 bases from V and 5 bases from J, with 19 bases between. The CDR3 covers 15 residues. The CDR3 nucleotides are TGTGCCAGCTCGCTACCCGATGGAGGCGGATATGGCTACACCTTC. Amino acids: CASSLPDGGGYGYTF.

The chain joins TRBV5-4 to TRBJ2-5, with a tentative D call TRBD1 (6 bases). The germline gives CDR1 SGHNT, CDR2 YYREEE (reference sequence). V shed 1 base and J shed 5 bases, with 12 bases lying between them. The CDR3 is 14 residues long. CDR3 nucleotides: TGTGCCAGCAGCTTGAGGGGGTACCCGGAGACCCAGTACTTC. Residues: CASSLRGYPETQYF.

The chain carries TRBV19 and TRBJ1-1; D is undetermined. Trimming removed 3 bases from V and 11 bases from J, with 10 bases in between. The CDR3 spans 11 residues. Germline assignment: CDR1 LNHDA and CDR2 SQIVND (reference sequence). The CDR3 DNA sequence: TGTGCCAGTAGTATTGACTTTAAGGCTTTCTTT. Translated: CASSIDFKAFF.

The genes are TRBV15 and TRBJ1-2; D perhaps matches TRBD1 (5 bases). Germline CDR1 and CDR2: LNHNV and YYDKDF (reference sequence). The CDR3 runs 13 residues. V was trimmed by 1 base and J by 8 bases, leaving 11 bases between them. The CDR3 bases are TGTGCCACCAGCAGAGCGGGGGAATACGGCTACACCTTC. Protein product: CATSRAGEYGYTF.